These T cell receptor beta chains were read from a single sample in a study of CD8 T cells in ankylosing spondylitis. MiXCR was run by TCRdb on the 5' RACE reads, yielding one entry per CDR3 protein. Of over 400,000 distinct CDR3 sequences in the sample, more than 25% are singletons; the top ten hold 0.89%. The sequencing sample was made of blood, either unsorted or a sorted T cell fraction (not recorded which). The source of these receptors is a male donor with ankylosing spondylitis. The CDR3 runs from the conserved cysteine through the conserved F or W. D genes are given only for firm matches. The size of a clone is reported for some rows only, either as once, few or many, or as a class for expanded clones.

TRBD1,.,15,TRBJ2-2,TRBV30,TGTGCCTGGAGTCTTTTGACAGGGACGACCGGGGAGCTGTTTTTT,CAWSLLTGTTGELFF
TRBD2,.,16,TRBJ2-3,TRBV20-1,TGCAGTGCTAGTCCTACTAGCGGGAGGGGCGATGATACGCAGTATTTT,CSASPTSGRGDDTQYF
.,.,14,TRBJ2-3,TRBV15,TGTGCCACCAGACCTAAGGGCTCCTTAAGTACGCAGTATTTT,CATRPKGSLSTQYF
TRBD1,.,13,TRBJ2-1,TRBV6-1,TGTGCCAGCAGCCCCCGGACAGGGCCTGAGCAGTTCTTC,CASSPRTGPEQFF
.,few,12,TRBJ2-3,TRBV7-8,TGTGCCAGCAGCCACGCCCGAGATACGCAGTATTTT,CASSHARDTQYF
.,.,15,TRBJ2-2,TRBV5-1,TGCGCCAGCAGCTTGGAGACAGCCAACACCGGGGAGCTGTTTTTT,CASSLETANTGELFF
.,.,14,TRBJ2-5,TRBV11-2,TGTGCCAGCAGCCCCCTGGCTCAGAGAGAGACCCAGTACTTC,CASSPLAQRETQYF
.,.,15,TRBJ2-7,TRBV5-1,TGCGCCAGCAGCTTGGCCGCGACAGGAGTCTACGAGCAGTACTTC,CASSLAATGVYEQYF
TRBD1,.,15,TRBJ2-2,TRBV9,TGTGCCAGCAGCACGTGGACAGGGTTCCCCGGGGAGCTGTTTTTT,CASSTWTGFPGELFF
TRBD2,few,15,TRBJ2-3,TRBV5-5,TGTGCCAGCAGCGCCGGGAGCGGGAGAGCAGATACGCAGTATTTT,CASSAGSGRADTQYF
TRBD1,few,16,TRBJ1-5,TRBV6-1,TGTGCCAGCAGTGAATTCGACAGGGGAGTCAATCAGCCCCAGCATTTT,CASSEFDRGVNQPQHF
.,few,14,TRBJ1-5,TRBV12-3/TRBV12-4,TGTGCCAGCAGTTTGAACCTCGGCAAGCAGCCCCAGCATTTT,CASSLNLGKQPQHF
.,.,15,TRBJ2-2,TRBV20-1,TGCAGTGCCACTACAGGGTCCCCGAACACCGGGGAGCTGTTTTTT,CSATTGSPNTGELFF
TRBD2,.,19,TRBJ2-2,TRBV6-1,TGTGCCAGCAGTGAATTGGGACTAGCGGGCTACGCGAACACCGGGGAGCTGTTTTTT,CASSELGLAGYANTGELFF
TRBD2,.,16,TRBJ2-1,TRBV5-4,TGTGCCAGCAGCTGGGGGATAGCGGGAGGGTACAATGAGCAGTTCTTC,CASSWGIAGGYNEQFF
TRBD2,few,15,TRBJ2-5,TRBV7-9,TGTGCCAGCATAAAGACTAGCGGGATACAAGAGACCCAGTACTTC,CASIKTSGIQETQYF
.,.,14,TRBJ1-5,TRBV6-1,TGTGCCAGCAGACCACACGGGGGCAATCAGCCCCAGCATTTT,CASRPHGGNQPQHF
TRBD1,few,14,TRBJ2-5,TRBV30,TGTGCCTGGAGTACCGGGACAGGGACAGAGACCCAGTACTTC,CAWSTGTGTETQYF
.,.,14,TRBJ2-1,TRBV6-1,TGTGCCAGCACCCTCGGGTCTAGCTATGATGAGCAGTTCTTC,CASTLGSSYDEQFF